The 11 T cell receptor beta chains reported below all come from one sample, sequenced in a study of early T cells in non-severe SARS-CoV-2 infection. Each CDR3 protein is one row after TCRdb ran MiXCR on the 5' RACE reads. The table lists about 80,000 distinct CDR3 sequences, roughly 9.4% of them singletons. The sequenced sample was whole blood. The origin of the receptors is an adult who was a healthcare worker with PCR-confirmed SARS-CoV-2 infection or an uninfected control (not recorded which).

This clonotype was observed at least ten times. The CDR3, as DNA: TGCGCCAGCAGTGAGCGAAGCCGGCCTGAAGCTTTCTTT. It is translated as CASSERSRPEAFF. The chain is built from TRBV10-2 and TRBJ1-1; D call uncertain. The CDR3 totals 13 residues. The germline V and J ends were trimmed by 2 bases and 6 bases, with 10 bases remaining between them. Germline V lookup: CDR1 WSHSY, CDR2 SAAADI.

This clonotype showed up many times. The rearrangement uses TRBV6-5 and TRBJ1-4; 7 bases line up with TRBD1. CDR1 MNHEY and CDR2 SVGAGI come from the germline V gene. The CDR3 loop spans 15 amino acids. The junction had 8 bases not matched to a gene; V was cut back by 2 bases and J by 8 bases. The CDR3 loop reads CASSYRRQGPEKLFF. In DNA, the CDR3 is TGTGCCAGCAGTTACCGTCGACAGGGTCCAGAAAAACTGTTTTTT.

At least ten counts were recorded for this clonotype. The rearrangement uses TRBV10-3 and TRBJ1-1; D is possibly TRBD1 (5 bases). Germline V CDR1 and CDR2: ENHRY, SYGVKD. This CDR3 comprises 13 residues. Trimming cost V 7 bases and J 5 bases, with 14 bases left between them. DNA for the CDR3: TGTGCCATCACCCGTGACAGAACTACTGAAGCTTTCTTT. It yields the protein CAITRDRTTEAFF.

This clonotype was found a few times. The chain couples TRBV11-3 to TRBJ2-1; 7 nucleotides align to TRBD1. Germline V gene data show CDR1 as SGHNT and CDR2 as YENEEA. The trim removed 5 bases at V and 1 base at J, leaving 2 bases unmatched. The CDR3 spans 14 residues. CDR3 sequence: CASSTGESYNEQFF. CDR3 nucleotide sequence: TGTGCCAGCAGCACAGGGGAATCCTACAATGAGCAGTTCTTC.

The chain carries TRBV20-1 and TRBJ2-3; TRBD2 matches at 8 bases. The germline V gene has CDR1 DFQATT and CDR2 SNEGSKA (reference sequence). After removal of 3 bases from V and 13 bases from J, the junction contained 6 bases not matched to a gene. This CDR3 contains 11 residues. CDR3 amino acids: CSARREDVKYF. Written as DNA, the CDR3 is TGCAGTGCTAGGCGGGAGGATGTTAAGTATTTT.

This clonotype occurred a few times. The V and J genes are TRBV27 and TRBJ2-5; possible D gene TRBD1, 5 bases. Trimming removed 2 bases from V and 7 bases from J, with 14 bases in between. Germline loops: CDR1 MNHEY, CDR2 SMNVEV (reference sequence). The CDR3 has 14 residues. Here the CDR3 DNA reads TGTGCCAGCAGTTTAAGCAGGGCCCTGGGGACCCAGTACTTC. It specifies CASSLSRALGTQYF.

V gene TRBV12-3 or TRBV12-4 combines with J gene TRBJ2-5; D gene ambiguous. The CDR3 spans 13 residues. Trimming cost V 2 bases and J 3 bases, with 7 bases left between them. The CDR3 loop reads CASSLWGKETQYF. In nucleotides, the CDR3 is TGTGCCAGCAGTTTATGGGGAAAAGAGACCCAGTACTTC.

This clonotype was picked up many times. CDR3 sequence: CASSLSRSEQFF. For the CDR3, the DNA is TGTGCCAGCAGTTTAAGTAGAAGTGAGCAGTTCTTC. The chain employs TRBV12-3 or TRBV12-4 and TRBJ2-1, with unresolved D. The CDR3 runs 12 residues. V was clipped by 2 bases and J by 9 bases, with 8 bases between them.

This clonotype was picked up many times. This chain links TRBV28 with TRBJ2-5; D may correspond to TRBD1 or TRBD2 (5 bases each). V lost 4 bases and J lost 5, with 14 bases in between. Germline values: CDR1 MDHEN, CDR2 SYDVKM. The CDR3 contains 14 residues. The CDR3 protein is CASSSGGFEETQYF. In nucleotides, the CDR3 is TGTGCCAGCAGTTCTGGGGGTTTCGAGGAGACCCAGTACTTC.

In this sample, this clonotype turned up a few times. The chain links TRBV20-1 to TRBJ2-2; unclear D gene. Trimming shortened V by 3 bases and J by 1 base, and 9 bases separated the two germline ends. This CDR3 is built from 14 residues. CDR1 is DFQATT and CDR2 is SNEGSKA in the germline V gene (reference sequence). The CDR3 DNA sequence: TGCAGTGCTAGGGTGGCAAAGAACACCGGGGAGCTGTTTTTT. This sequence encodes CSARVAKNTGELFF.

This clonotype was observed a few times. J is TRBJ2-6 and V is TRBV20-1, with 10 positions matching TRBD1. Trimming cost V 0 bases and J 3 bases; bases outside gene matches: 8. The CDR3 contains 18 residues. From germline, CDR1 is DFQATT and CDR2 SNEGSKA (reference sequence). CDR3 loop: CSARDRQGAHYGANVLTF. For the CDR3, the DNA is TGCAGTGCTAGAGATCGACAGGGGGCGCATTATGGGGCCAACGTCCTGACTTTC.